This T cell receptor (beta chain) derives from a study of T cells in Graves' hyperthyroidism and ophthalmopathy. Germline CDR1 is DFQATT and CDR2 is SNEGSKA (reference sequence). CDR3 length equals 17 residues. With 6 bases clipped from V and 2 bases from J, the junction kept 18 bases outside the gene matches. Regions amplified from RNA transcripts were the TCR beta CDR3 regions. First-round RT-PCR targeting the TCR CDR3 was performed with the HTBI primer set. Each CDR3 protein gets one entry after TCRdb re-called the multiplex PCR reads with MiXCR. The sample lists under 550,000 distinct CDR3 sequences; about 20% were seen once.

Sequenced input: blood. This TCR came from a middle-aged man with Graves' ophthalmopathy. J is TRBJ2-5 and V is TRBV20-1; 7 nucleotides line up with TRBD2. The CDR3 nucleotides are TGCAGTGCCCGGAGGAGAATTAGCGGGTACTCACAAGAGACCCAGTACTTC. Translation: CSARRRISGYSQETQYF.